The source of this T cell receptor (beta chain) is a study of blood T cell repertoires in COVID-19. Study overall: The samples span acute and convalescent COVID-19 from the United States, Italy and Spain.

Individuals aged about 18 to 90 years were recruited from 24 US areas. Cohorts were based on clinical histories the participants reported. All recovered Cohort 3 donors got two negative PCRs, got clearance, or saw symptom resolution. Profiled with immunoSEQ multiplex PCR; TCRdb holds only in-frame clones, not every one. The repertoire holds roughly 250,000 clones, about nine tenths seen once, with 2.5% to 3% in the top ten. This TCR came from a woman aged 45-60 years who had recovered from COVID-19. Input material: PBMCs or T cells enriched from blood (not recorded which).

The CDR3 loop reads CASSYRGLLGEKLFF. CDR3 DNA: TGTGCCAGCAGTTACAGGGGACTTTTGGGCGAAAAACTGTTTTTT. The gene calls are TRBV6-5 and TRBJ1-4, with D possibly being TRBD1 (5 bases). The V gene lost 2 bases and the J gene lost 8 bases, with 15 bases spanning the gap. There are 15 residues in the CDR3. CDR1 and CDR2 (germline): MNHEY, SVGAGI.